This T cell receptor beta chain is from a study of cytomegalovirus exposure and HLA in healthy donors. Broader study findings: A previous analysis found most TCR beta V segments productive roughly 87% or roughly 30% of the time. Information on immune exposure was restricted to one variable (CMV serostatus). A later analysis appeared to link common viral pathogens to several of the most significant clusters.

60 Vbeta and 13 Jbeta primers were used in PCR. Sequencing was performed with immunoSEQ multiplex PCR; in TCRdb, only in-frame clones are kept and a portion is missing. Among about 120,000 clones listed, approximately 75% were seen once. CDR1 and CDR2 (germline): MGHRA, YSYEKL. Losses at the gene ends were 6 bases for V and 0 bases for J; bases not matched to a gene: 7. The CDR3 contains 16 residues. About this clone: Its antigen is unknown.

This clonotype was obtained from a young man in good health and CMV-seronegative. The sequencing sample was made of PBMCs. The V gene is TRBV4-1, the J gene TRBJ1-5; 8 bases align to TRBD1. The CDR3 reads CASSARDRTSNQPQHF. In nucleotides, the CDR3 is TGCGCCAGCAGTGCGAGGGACAGGACTAGCAATCAGCCCCAGCATTTT.